Listed below are T cell receptor beta chains from one sample, sequenced in a study of neurological immune-mediated disorders. TCRdb re-analysed the 5' RACE reads in MiXCR, keeping a single row per CDR3 protein. The sample yields some 65,000 distinct CDR3 sequences, 3.5% to 4.5% seen once. The sequencing sample was made of PBMCs. The receptors come from a man aged 50 to 60 with multiple sclerosis. Each CDR3 is given with its conserved first and last residue. Fields, in order: V gene, clone size, CDR3 length, D gene, J gene, CDR3 protein, CDR3 DNA. D genes are given only for firm matches. A row's size may be missing; if present it is once, few, many or a size class.

v_call: TRBV7-6
clone_size: many
cdr3_length: 14
d_call: .
j_call: TRBJ2-3
cdr3_aa: CASSLSGGTDTQYF
cdr3_nt: TGTGCCAGCAGCTTGTCGGGGGGCACAGATACGCAGTATTTT

v_call: TRBV12-5
clone_size: few
cdr3_length: 13
d_call: TRBD1
j_call: TRBJ1-5
cdr3_aa: CASGTGTGQPQNF
cdr3_nt: TGTGCTAGTGGGACAGGGACGGGTCAGCCCCAGAATTTT

v_call: TRBV7-2
clone_size: many
cdr3_length: 14
d_call: .
j_call: TRBJ1-5
cdr3_aa: CASSLVGRSEPQNF
cdr3_nt: TGTGCCAGCAGCTTAGTGGGGCGCTCTGAGCCCCAGAATTTT

v_call: TRBV5-5
clone_size: many
cdr3_length: 16
d_call: TRBD1
j_call: TRBJ1-5
cdr3_aa: CASSLGDRNSNQPQHF
cdr3_nt: TGTGCCAGCAGCTTGGGGGACAGGAATAGCAATCAGCCCCAGCATTTT

v_call: TRBV5-1
clone_size: many
cdr3_length: 19
d_call: .
j_call: TRBJ2-2
cdr3_aa: CASRRGKATDRTNTGELFF
cdr3_nt: TGCGCCAGCAGGCGGGGCAAAGCTACCGACAGGACGAACACCGGGGAGCTGTTTTTT

v_call: TRBV20-1
clone_size: few
cdr3_length: 14
d_call: TRBD2
j_call: TRBJ2-1
cdr3_aa: CSADRAGINNEQFF
cdr3_nt: TGCAGTGCCGATCGAGCGGGGATCAACAATGAGCAGTTCTTC

v_call: TRBV7-6
clone_size: many
cdr3_length: 18
d_call: TRBD1
j_call: TRBJ2-1
cdr3_aa: CASSLVPPGQPVDNEQFF
cdr3_nt: TGTGCCAGCAGCTTAGTTCCACCGGGACAGCCTGTTGACAATGAGCAGTTCTTC

v_call: TRBV20-1
clone_size: few
cdr3_length: 17
d_call: TRBD2
j_call: TRBJ2-5
cdr3_aa: CSARGASGGLGVETQYF
cdr3_nt: TGCAGTGCTAGAGGGGCTAGCGGGGGCCTTGGGGTAGAGACCCAGTACTTC

v_call: TRBV29-1
clone_size: few
cdr3_length: 12
d_call: .
j_call: TRBJ1-2
cdr3_aa: CSVEWTGYGYTF
cdr3_nt: TGCAGCGTTGAGTGGACGGGGTATGGCTACACCTTC

v_call: TRBV7-6
clone_size: many
cdr3_length: 15
d_call: TRBD1
j_call: TRBJ2-1
cdr3_aa: CASSRLSDRVSEQFF
cdr3_nt: TGTGCCAGCAGCCGACTATCAGACAGGGTTAGTGAGCAGTTCTTC

v_call: TRBV4-2
clone_size: many
cdr3_length: 15
d_call: TRBD2
j_call: TRBJ2-5
cdr3_aa: CASSQDTTSGETQYF
cdr3_nt: TGTGCCAGCAGCCAAGATACCACTAGCGGTGAGACCCAGTACTTC

v_call: TRBV6-5
clone_size: .
cdr3_length: 15
d_call: .
j_call: TRBJ2-3
cdr3_aa: CASRRGGVAADTQYF
cdr3_nt: TGTGCCAGCAGGCGTGGGGGAGTTGCGGCAGATACGCAGTATTTT

v_call: TRBV2
clone_size: many
cdr3_length: 14
d_call: .
j_call: TRBJ2-3
cdr3_aa: CASKWGSSTDTQYF
cdr3_nt: TGTGCCAGCAAGTGGGGCAGTAGCACAGATACGCAGTATTTT

v_call: TRBV7-2
clone_size: many
cdr3_length: 16
d_call: .
j_call: TRBJ1-1
cdr3_aa: CASSFHRVGSGTEAFF
cdr3_nt: TGTGCCAGCAGCTTTCATCGGGTGGGGTCGGGGACTGAAGCTTTCTTT

v_call: TRBV9
clone_size: many
cdr3_length: 14
d_call: .
j_call: TRBJ1-1
cdr3_aa: CASSVEDTLPEAFF
cdr3_nt: TGTGCCAGCAGCGTCGAGGACACTTTACCTGAAGCTTTCTTT

v_call: TRBV9
clone_size: many
cdr3_length: 13
d_call: .
j_call: TRBJ2-7
cdr3_aa: CASAAGILSEQYF
cdr3_nt: TGTGCCTCTGCAGCGGGTATTCTGTCGGAGCAGTACTTC

v_call: TRBV20-1
clone_size: few
cdr3_length: 12
d_call: TRBD1
j_call: TRBJ1-1
cdr3_aa: CSAQGAQAEAFF
cdr3_nt: TGCAGTGCTCAGGGGGCGCAGGCTGAAGCTTTCTTT

v_call: TRBV9
clone_size: many
cdr3_length: 14
d_call: .
j_call: TRBJ2-2
cdr3_aa: CASSVGSHTGELFF
cdr3_nt: TGTGCCAGCAGCGTAGGGAGTCACACCGGGGAGCTGTTTTTT

v_call: TRBV24-1
clone_size: many
cdr3_length: 14
d_call: TRBD1
j_call: TRBJ1-5
cdr3_aa: CATSGTDRDQPQHF
cdr3_nt: TGTGCCACCAGTGGAACCGACAGGGATCAGCCCCAGCATTTT

v_call: TRBV12-3/TRBV12-4
clone_size: many
cdr3_length: 11
d_call: .
j_call: TRBJ1-2
cdr3_aa: CASSQGYGYTF
cdr3_nt: TGTGCCAGCAGCCAAGGCTATGGCTACACCTTC

v_call: TRBV14
clone_size: many
cdr3_length: 14
d_call: .
j_call: TRBJ2-5
cdr3_aa: CASSQHINQETQYF
cdr3_nt: TGTGCCAGCAGCCAACATATTAACCAAGAGACCCAGTACTTC

v_call: TRBV9
clone_size: few
cdr3_length: 15
d_call: .
j_call: TRBJ1-1
cdr3_aa: CASSVDMGMNTEAFF
cdr3_nt: TGTGCCAGCAGCGTAGATATGGGTATGAACACTGAAGCTTTCTTT

v_call: TRBV20-1
clone_size: many
cdr3_length: 17
d_call: .
j_call: TRBJ2-2
cdr3_aa: CSARDTRRHANTGELFF
cdr3_nt: TGCAGTGCTAGAGATACGAGGCGGCACGCGAACACCGGGGAGCTGTTTTTT

v_call: TRBV5-1
clone_size: few
cdr3_length: 14
d_call: TRBD1
j_call: TRBJ1-5
cdr3_aa: CASSLVPGTGVWHF
cdr3_nt: TGCGCCAGCAGCTTGGTTCCCGGGACAGGGGTATGGCATTTT

v_call: TRBV20-1
clone_size: .
cdr3_length: 15
d_call: .
j_call: TRBJ1-2
cdr3_aa: CSVGSGEKKHYGYTF
cdr3_nt: TGCAGTGTTGGCTCAGGGGAAAAAAAGCACTATGGCTACACCTTC

v_call: TRBV12-3/TRBV12-4
clone_size: many
cdr3_length: 21
d_call: TRBD2
j_call: TRBJ2-3
cdr3_aa: CASSRIWGTERGASGEDTQYF
cdr3_nt: TGTGCCAGCAGTCGTATCTGGGGGACCGAACGCGGGGCTAGCGGGGAGGATACGCAGTATTTT

v_call: TRBV5-6
clone_size: many
cdr3_length: 12
d_call: .
j_call: TRBJ2-7
cdr3_aa: CASRSSGNEQYF
cdr3_nt: TGTGCCAGCAGGTCCTCCGGGAACGAGCAGTACTTC

v_call: TRBV2
clone_size: few
cdr3_length: 17
d_call: .
j_call: TRBJ2-5
cdr3_aa: CASRLLPVTGLQETQYF
cdr3_nt: TGTGCCAGCAGGTTACTACCGGTCACAGGTCTCCAAGAGACCCAGTACTTC

v_call: TRBV7-2
clone_size: .
cdr3_length: 15
d_call: .
j_call: TRBJ1-1
cdr3_aa: CASSFPAGVNTEAFF
cdr3_nt: TGTGCCAGCAGCTTCCCGGCGGGGGTAAACACTGAAGCTTTCTTT

v_call: TRBV29-1
clone_size: many
cdr3_length: 13
d_call: .
j_call: TRBJ2-3
cdr3_aa: CSVLPGRTDTQYF
cdr3_nt: TGCAGCGTTCTGCCAGGGCGCACAGATACGCAGTATTTT

v_call: TRBV20-1
clone_size: many
cdr3_length: 13
d_call: .
j_call: TRBJ2-7
cdr3_aa: CSAIETGSHEQYF
cdr3_nt: TGCAGTGCTATCGAGACAGGTTCCCACGAGCAGTACTTC

v_call: TRBV6-4
clone_size: many
cdr3_length: 15
d_call: TRBD1
j_call: TRBJ2-2
cdr3_aa: CASSQGVANTGELFF
cdr3_nt: TGTGCCAGCAGCCAGGGGGTTGCGAACACCGGGGAGCTGTTTTTT

v_call: TRBV6-4
clone_size: many
cdr3_length: 13
d_call: TRBD1
j_call: TRBJ1-4
cdr3_aa: CASSSYRGEKLFF
cdr3_nt: TGTGCCAGCAGTTCGTACAGGGGGGAAAAACTGTTTTTT

v_call: TRBV3-1
clone_size: many
cdr3_length: 17
d_call: TRBD1
j_call: TRBJ1-6
cdr3_aa: CASSQFRTGAQGAPLNF
cdr3_nt: TGTGCCAGCAGCCAATTCCGGACAGGCGCCCAAGGCGCGCCCCTCAACTTT

v_call: TRBV24-1
clone_size: many
cdr3_length: 15
d_call: TRBD2
j_call: TRBJ2-1
cdr3_aa: CATSDGAGAGNEQFF
cdr3_nt: TGTGCCACCAGTGATGGAGCGGGGGCGGGGAATGAGCAGTTCTTC

v_call: TRBV12-3/TRBV12-4
clone_size: many
cdr3_length: 18
d_call: TRBD2
j_call: TRBJ2-4
cdr3_aa: CASSLFLGGGASKNIQYF
cdr3_nt: TGTGCCAGCAGTCTTTTTCTGGGCGGGGGGGCCTCCAAAAACATTCAGTACTTC

v_call: TRBV5-5
clone_size: many
cdr3_length: 16
d_call: .
j_call: TRBJ1-5
cdr3_aa: CASSFFLGGSNQPQHF
cdr3_nt: TGTGCCAGCAGCTTCTTTCTGGGGGGCAGCAATCAGCCCCAGCATTTT

v_call: TRBV20-1
clone_size: many
cdr3_length: 16
d_call: .
j_call: TRBJ1-6
cdr3_aa: CSAIRRGSSYNSPLNF
cdr3_nt: TGCAGTGCTATTAGAAGGGGAAGCTCCTATAATTCACCCCTCAACTTT

v_call: TRBV5-5
clone_size: many
cdr3_length: 13
d_call: .
j_call: TRBJ2-4
cdr3_aa: CASSSVFHPDEYF
cdr3_nt: TGTGCCAGCAGCTCGGTCTTTCACCCTGATGAGTACTTC

v_call: TRBV5-6
clone_size: many
cdr3_length: 14
d_call: .
j_call: TRBJ1-5
cdr3_aa: CASSLLGVGQPQNF
cdr3_nt: TGTGCCAGCAGCTTGTTAGGGGTGGGTCAGCCCCAGAATTTT

v_call: TRBV29-1
clone_size: many
cdr3_length: 15
d_call: .
j_call: TRBJ1-3
cdr3_aa: CSVISWDSSGNTIYF
cdr3_nt: TGCAGCGTTATATCTTGGGATAGCTCTGGAAACACCATATATTTT

v_call: TRBV5-8
clone_size: many
cdr3_length: 14
d_call: .
j_call: TRBJ2-2
cdr3_aa: CASSLMRGTGELFF
cdr3_nt: TGTGCCAGCAGCTTGATGCGGGGCACCGGGGAGCTGTTTTTT

v_call: TRBV5-1
clone_size: many
cdr3_length: 13
d_call: .
j_call: TRBJ1-1
cdr3_aa: CASSFNGNTEAFF
cdr3_nt: TGCGCCAGCAGTTTCAACGGGAACACTGAAGCTTTCTTT

v_call: TRBV12-3/TRBV12-4
clone_size: many
cdr3_length: 15
d_call: TRBD2
j_call: TRBJ2-1
cdr3_aa: CASRPSGVAYNEQFF
cdr3_nt: TGTGCCAGCAGGCCTAGCGGGGTCGCCTACAATGAGCAGTTCTTC

v_call: TRBV20-1
clone_size: many
cdr3_length: 14
d_call: .
j_call: TRBJ1-2
cdr3_aa: CSARDNRAWHDYTF
cdr3_nt: TGCAGTGCTAGAGATAATAGGGCATGGCATGACTACACCTTC

v_call: TRBV5-1
clone_size: many
cdr3_length: 14
d_call: .
j_call: TRBJ2-1
cdr3_aa: CASSLGQSYNEQFF
cdr3_nt: TGCGCCAGCAGCTTGGGACAGTCGTACAATGAGCAGTTCTTC

v_call: TRBV12-3/TRBV12-4
clone_size: many
cdr3_length: 15
d_call: TRBD1
j_call: TRBJ2-3
cdr3_aa: CASSFAGQGGGTQYF
cdr3_nt: TGTGCCAGCAGTTTCGCCGGACAGGGAGGAGGTACGCAGTATTTT

v_call: TRBV7-2
clone_size: many
cdr3_length: 14
d_call: .
j_call: TRBJ2-3
cdr3_aa: CASSLASRIDTQYF
cdr3_nt: TGTGCCAGCAGCTTGGCTTCCCGAATAGATACGCAGTATTTT

v_call: TRBV6-6
clone_size: .
cdr3_length: 15
d_call: .
j_call: TRBJ1-1
cdr3_aa: CASSYNRERGFEAFF
cdr3_nt: TGTGCCAGCAGTTATAACAGGGAGCGGGGTTTTGAAGCTTTCTTT

v_call: TRBV5-1
clone_size: many
cdr3_length: 14
d_call: .
j_call: TRBJ2-5
cdr3_aa: CASSWRDFRETQYF
cdr3_nt: TGCGCCAGCAGCTGGAGGGATTTTCGGGAGACCCAGTACTTC

v_call: TRBV6-5
clone_size: .
cdr3_length: 15
d_call: .
j_call: TRBJ1-6
cdr3_aa: CASSYGGFQNSPLNF
cdr3_nt: TGTGCCAGCAGTTACGGGGGCTTCCAAAATTCACCCCTCAACTTT

v_call: TRBV29-1
clone_size: many
cdr3_length: 12
d_call: .
j_call: TRBJ1-2
cdr3_aa: CSVGWGVYGYTF
cdr3_nt: TGCAGCGTTGGATGGGGCGTCTATGGCTACACCTTC

v_call: TRBV18
clone_size: many
cdr3_length: 13
d_call: .
j_call: TRBJ1-2
cdr3_aa: CASSPTDNYGYTF
cdr3_nt: TGTGCCAGCTCACCCACAGACAACTATGGCTACACCTTC

v_call: TRBV5-1
clone_size: few
cdr3_length: 14
d_call: .
j_call: TRBJ2-2
cdr3_aa: CASSLGASTGELFF
cdr3_nt: TGCGCCAGCAGCTTAGGGGCTAGCACCGGGGAGCTGTTTTTT